These 16 T cell receptor beta chains share one sample of origin, sequenced in a study of control samples from healthy donors and cancer patients (dated by TCRdb to the early 2020s). Libraries were made using the immunoSEQ multiplex PCR assay. Not all clones reach the TCRdb copy of this immuneACCESS table, which keeps in-frame sequences only. Checked studies attribute under half of the gap to unresolved V genes and leave the rest unexplained. Within this sample are roughly 130,000 clones, with roughly 84% of them counted one time only. The ten most abundant clones make up about 3.2% of the sample. The specimen was blood. All receptors derive from a man aged 45-60 years in good health.

This clone has more than one count but fewer than ten. V and J are TRBV28 and TRBJ2-5; tentatively, D is TRBD2 (5 bases). Trimming removed 1 base at V and 2 bases at J, with 8 bases between. Per the germline V gene, CDR1 is MDHEN and CDR2 is SYDVKM. The CDR3 is 14 residues long. CDR3 region: CASSLYGKQETQYF. Here the CDR3 DNA reads TGTGCCAGCAGTTTATACGGGAAGCAAGAGACCCAGTACTTC.

This chain uses TRBV10-2 with TRBJ2-2, with D unclear. The CDR3 consists of 12 residues. Germline lookup yields CDR1 WSHSY and CDR2 SAAADI. V was pared by 5 bases and J by 4 bases, with 5 bases between. CDR3 sequence (DNA): TGCGCCAGCAGTTGGGCCACCGGGGAGCTGTTTTTT. It encodes CASSWATGELFF.

The rearrangement uses TRBV2 and TRBJ2-1; possibly TRBD2 for D (6 bases). The CDR3 has 12 amino acids. Germline V gene lookup returns CDR1 SNHLY and CDR2 FYNNEI. V lost 3 bases and J 7 bases, leaving 7 bases between the germline ends. The CDR3 is CASSEGGNEQFF. CDR3 nucleotides: TGTGCCAGCAGTGAGGGAGGAAATGAGCAGTTCTTC. Full variable domain (remainder filled in from reference TRBV2 and TRBJ2-1): EPEVTQTPSHQVTQMGQEVILRCVPISNHLYFYWYRQILGQKVEFLVSFYNNEISEKSEIFDDQFSVERPDGSNFTLKIRSTKLEDSAMYFCASSEGGNEQFFGPGTRLTVL.

This chain joins TRBV7-7 and TRBJ2-3; TRBD2 matches 9 bases. The CDR3 loop spans 18 amino acids. Trimming at V came to 3 bases and at J to 0 bases, leaving 10 bases not matched to a gene. Germline CDR1 and CDR2: SSHAT and FNYEAQ (reference sequence). CDR3 sequence reads: CASSLGLAGPSSTDTQYF. The CDR3 bases are TGTGCCAGCAGCTTGGGGCTAGCGGGGCCCTCTAGCACAGATACGCAGTATTTT.

The J gene is TRBJ1-2, the V gene TRBV5-1, with TRBD1 matching 7 bases. Germline assignment: CDR1 SGHRS and CDR2 YFSETQ. This CDR3 region has 15 residues. V shed 7 bases and J 0 bases; nucleotides not matched to a gene: 9. In nucleotides, the CDR3 is TGCGCCAGCCAAAGGGTAGGGGGCACTAACTATGGCTACACCTTC. Protein product: CASQRVGGTNYGYTF.

This CDR3 is CASSLAEGGWQYF. The CDR3 bases are TGTGCCAGCAGCTTAGCTGAGGGCGGGTGGCAGTACTTC. The rearrangement links TRBV7-9 to TRBJ2-7; the D gene is possibly TRBD2 (5 bases). Trimming cost V 0 bases and J 9 bases, with 12 bases left between them. CDR1 is SEHNR and CDR2 is FQNEAQ in the germline V gene (reference sequence). This CDR3 comprises 13 residues.

The gene calls are TRBV25-1 and TRBJ1-6, with D hard to call. The CDR3 length is 13 residues. Per the germline V gene, CDR1 is MGHDK and CDR2 is SYGVNS. The V end lost 1 base, the J end lost 7 bases, and 5 bases lay between the germline ends. The CDR3 DNA reads TGTGCCAGCAGTGAATTTGGAAATTCACCCCTCCACTTT. Translating it yields CASSEFGNSPLHF.

The genes are TRBV18 and TRBJ2-5; D possibly corresponds to TRBD1 (6 bases). CDR3 length: 20 amino acids. V dropped 3 bases and J dropped 0 bases, with 26 bases sitting between them. Germline V CDR1 and CDR2: KGHSH, LQKENI. CDR3 bases: TGTGCCAGCTCACCGCCGGACAGCAAAGGTCCGCCTCCGTACCAAGAGACCCAGTACTTC. Encoded protein: CASSPPDSKGPPPYQETQYF.

The DNA of the CDR3 is TGTGCCAGCAGCCCTCGACAGGGCGGTCAGCCCCAGCATTTT. The encoded protein is CASSPRQGGQPQHF. This chain connects TRBV5-6 to TRBJ1-5; 7 nucleotides line up with TRBD1. Germline values: CDR1 SGHDT, CDR2 YYEEEE. This CDR3 is built from 14 residues. Trimming took 4 bases from V and 6 from J; bases not matched to a gene: 7.

In its sample, this clone was seen a few times. The chain combines TRBV13 with TRBJ2-2; 9 nucleotides align to TRBD2. The CDR3 runs to 15 residues. The germline CDR1 and CDR2 sequences are PRHDT and FYEKMQ (reference sequence). V dropped 5 bases and J dropped 1; count of bases not matched to a gene: 2. The chain's CDR3 is CASSISGGNTGELFF. The CDR3 region has the DNA TGTGCCAGCAGCATTAGCGGGGGGAACACCGGGGAGCTGTTTTTT.

The chain combines TRBV12-5 with TRBJ2-2, with TRBD1 as a possible D gene (6 bases). Trimming removed 1 base at V and 3 bases at J, with 15 bases between. The length of the CDR3 is 17 residues. Germline V gene sequence: CDR1 LGHNT, CDR2 FRNRAP. The CDR3 DNA sequence: TGTGCTAGTGGTTTGGGGAGACAGGTTCACGACACCGGGGAGCTGTTTTTT. Its translation is CASGLGRQVHDTGELFF. The entire variable domain, with the rest obtained from reference TRBV12-5 and TRBJ2-2, is as follows: DARVTQTPRHKVTEMGQEVTMRCQPILGHNTVFWYRQTMMQGLELLAYFRNRAPLDDSGMPKDRFSAEMPDATLATLKIQPSEPRDSAVYFCASGLGRQVHDTGELFFGEGSRLTVL.

The chain couples TRBV11-1 to TRBJ1-1, with unresolved D. V was pared by 1 base and J by 4 bases, with 7 bases between. Per the germline V gene, CDR1 is SGHAT and CDR2 is FQDESV (reference sequence). This CDR3 has 13 amino acids. For the CDR3, the DNA is TGTGCCAGCAGCTTAGAAGGGATCACTGAAGCTTTCTTT. It codes for CASSLEGITEAFF. The entire variable domain, with the rest obtained from reference TRBV11-1 and TRBJ1-1, is as follows: EAEVAQSPRYKITEKSQAVAFWCDPISGHATLYWYRQILGQGPELLVQFQDESVVDDSQLPKDRFSAERLKGVDSTLKIQPAELGDSAMYLCASSLEGITEAFFGQGTRLTVV.

V gene TRBV11-3 combines with J gene TRBJ2-5; 11 bases are shared with TRBD2. This CDR3 contains 16 residues. The V gene's germline CDR1 is SGHNT and CDR2 YENEEA. Unmatched junction bases numbered 3, after V lost 2 bases and J lost 1 base. The CDR3 here is CASSLRLAGPQETQYF. The CDR3 DNA sequence: TGTGCCAGCAGCTTAAGACTAGCGGGGCCCCAAGAGACCCAGTACTTC.

The chain carries TRBV29-1 and TRBJ2-3, with 7 bases aligning to TRBD1. The junction had 7 bases not matched to a gene; V was cut back by 7 bases and J by 0 bases. The CDR3 length is 14 residues. Germline CDR1 and CDR2: SQVTM and ANQGSEA. This CDR3 reads CSAGTVQSTDTQYF. CDR3 in DNA: TGCAGCGCCGGGACAGTCCAAAGCACAGATACGCAGTATTTT.

The sample holds one count of this clone. This chain joins TRBV28 and TRBJ2-2; 8 bases agree with TRBD1. Germline V gene sequence: CDR1 MDHEN, CDR2 SYDVKM. J gave up 4 bases and V 1 base, and 5 bases lay outside the gene matches. This CDR3 comprises 16 residues. The CDR3 protein is CASSLFQGQATGELFF. For the CDR3, the DNA is TGTGCCAGCAGTTTATTCCAGGGACAGGCCACCGGGGAGCTGTTTTTT.

The chain carries TRBV7-8 and TRBJ1-2, with TRBD1 matching 7 bases. With V trimmed by 5 bases and J by 3 bases, 9 bases remained unmatched. The germline CDR1 and CDR2 sequences are SGHVS and FQNEAQ. This CDR3 spans 15 amino acids. The CDR3 protein is CASSNGEGAYYGYTF. CDR3 nucleotides: TGTGCCAGCAGCAACGGTGAGGGGGCGTACTATGGCTACACCTTC. The whole variable domain, filled in from reference TRBV7-8 and TRBJ1-2, reads GAGVSQSPRYKVAKRGQDVALRCDPISGHVSLFWYQQALGQGPEFLTYFQNEAQLDKSGLPSDRFFAERPEGSVSTLKIQRTQQEDSAVYLCASSNGEGAYYGYTFGSGTRLTVV.